This T cell receptor (beta chain) stems from a study of cytomegalovirus exposure and HLA in healthy donors. On the study more broadly: There were about 85 million unique TCRs (from HLA-typed donors) in an early data release.

Amplification used 60 Vbeta primers and 13 Jbeta primers. TCRdb's copy holds only in-frame clones and misses some; the assay was immunoSEQ multiplex PCR. The sample holds approximately 140,000 clones, about 76% seen once. Donors sampled were nominally healthy, though unrecorded immune exposures were likely. Comments on this clone: Its antigen is unknown.

Germline V gene lookup returns CDR1 SGHNT and CDR2 YYREEE (reference sequence). V trimming: 0 bases; J trimming: 6 bases; junction bases outside the gene matches: 6. The CDR3 runs to 15 residues. Study observations and caveats: In vitro testing confirmed a few CMV-associated chains as specific for CMV antigens. Overall, roughly 150 TCR beta chains were annotated as cytomegalovirus-associated.

This chain links TRBV5-4 with TRBJ1-2; TRBD1 matches at 9 bases. The origin of this receptor is a female donor in good health and CMV-seronegative. Sequencing was performed on PBMCs. Here the CDR3 reads CASSLGGTGRDGYTF. The DNA for the CDR3 is TGTGCCAGCAGCTTGGGGGGGACAGGGCGGGATGGCTACACCTTC.